A selection of T cell receptor beta chains follows, all from one sample in a study of T-cell reconstitution after alpha-beta-depleted transplantation in children. Via MiXCR, TCRdb re-called the PCR reads, giving one row per CDR3 protein. The sample carries 130,000 to 150,000 distinct CDR3 sequences, around 10% recorded once. Sequenced material: PBMCs, mostly from graft donor cells, taken 180 days after TCRalphabeta/CD19-depleted stem cell transplant. The receptors were gathered from a female patient aged 2-9 years who had a stem cell transplant for congenital amegakaryocytic thrombocytopenia, so the T cells may come from the graft donor. CDR3s include the opening cysteine and the closing phenylalanine or tryptophan. Each record gives: CDR3 DNA, CDR3 protein, D gene, clone size, J gene, V gene. D genes are given only for firm matches. Clone sizes are given selectively: once, few, many, or a class where the clone is expanded.

TGCGCCAGCAGCATGACGGGATCAGATACGCAGTATTTT	CASSMTGSDTQYF	.	many	TRBJ2-3	TRBV5-1
TGTGCCAGCAGTCGATACATCCTGGGGGATGGAGAGACCCAGTACTTC	CASSRYILGDGETQYF	.	.	TRBJ2-5	TRBV12-3/TRBV12-4
TGTGCCAGCAGCAAGAACACCGGGACTAGCGGGAGTAGTGAGCAGTTCTTC	CASSKNTGTSGSSEQFF	TRBD2	many	TRBJ2-1	TRBV11-2
TGTGCCAGCACCCAGACCTCCTACAATGAGCAGTTCTTC	CASTQTSYNEQFF	.	few	TRBJ2-1	TRBV12-3/TRBV12-4
TGTGCCAGCAGCTCCCGGCCGGCGGGAGATACGCAGTATTTT	CASSSRPAGDTQYF	.	many	TRBJ2-3	TRBV7-9
TGTGCCAGCAGCCTTTTCGGGACAGGGGGAACCTCCGGGGAGCTGTTTTTT	CASSLFGTGGTSGELFF	TRBD1	few	TRBJ2-2	TRBV12-3/TRBV12-4
TGCGCCAGCAGCTTGGCCGTGGGGCAGCTGTCCTACGAGCAGTACTTC	CASSLAVGQLSYEQYF	.	many	TRBJ2-7	TRBV5-1
TGTGCCAGCAGTTCGACAGTTGACCTTAGCGGGAGTGCCTACAATGAGCAGTTCTTC	CASSSTVDLSGSAYNEQFF	TRBD2	many	TRBJ2-1	TRBV12-3/TRBV12-4
TGCGCCAGCAGCCCGGTGGGGACTAGCGGGGTATACAATGAGCAGTTCTTC	CASSPVGTSGVYNEQFF	TRBD2	many	TRBJ2-1	TRBV5-1
TGTGCCAGCACCTTACGAGGGACTGACTACAATGAGCAGTTCTTC	CASTLRGTDYNEQFF	.	many	TRBJ2-1	TRBV9
TGTGCCAGCAGGCCACAGGGACTTAACTATGGCTACACCTTC	CASRPQGLNYGYTF	.	.	TRBJ1-2	TRBV12-3/TRBV12-4
TGTGCCAGCAGTCCCCGTCGTCGGAACACTGAAGCTTTCTTT	CASSPRRRNTEAFF	.	many	TRBJ1-1	TRBV12-3/TRBV12-4
TGCAGCGCTGGGGGGGGAACCGGCACAGATACGCAGTATTTT	CSAGGGTGTDTQYF	TRBD2	.	TRBJ2-3	TRBV29-1